These 26 T cell receptor beta chains originate from one sample sequenced in a study of T-cell memory formation after mild COVID-19. Via MiXCR, TCRdb re-called the 5' RACE reads, giving one row per CDR3 protein. This sample has about 410,000 distinct CDR3 sequences, with more than 15% found just once. The specimen sequenced was PBMCs or a T cell subset sorted from them (not recorded which). The receptors stem from a man between 18 and 35 years old who had mild COVID-19 (a few samples of this study predate the infection). Cell type and time point are not known.

This clonotype was found once. This rearrangement joins TRBV4-3 to TRBJ1-2, with TRBD1 matching over 7 bases. The V segment lost 3 bases and the J segment 2 bases; nucleotides outside the gene matches: 3. This CDR3 is built from 14 residues. Germline lookup yields CDR1 LGHNA and CDR2 YSLEER. Here the CDR3 reads CASSQGQQNYGYTF. In nucleotides, the CDR3 is TGCGCCAGCAGCCAGGGACAGCAGAACTATGGCTACACCTTC.

The gene calls are TRBV18 and TRBJ1-1; TRBD1 aligns across 7 bases. The CDR3 length is 12 residues. V was clipped by 6 bases and J by 11 bases; unmatched bases: 9. Germline V CDR1 and CDR2: KGHSH, LQKENI. The CDR3: CASSQDREGAFF. Written as DNA, the CDR3 is TGTGCCAGCTCGCAAGACAGGGAAGGGGCTTTCTTT.

The gene calls are TRBV7-8 and TRBJ1-2; no reliable D call. The CDR3 totals 13 residues. Germline lookup yields CDR1 SGHVS and CDR2 FQNEAQ. Trimming removed 6 bases at V and 4 bases at J, with 12 bases between. The CDR3 loop is CASRGRAGYGYTF. For the CDR3, the DNA is TGTGCCAGCAGGGGCCGGGCCGGCTATGGCTACACCTTC.

This clonotype occurred a few times. The CDR3 DNA follows: TGCGCCAGCAGCCAAGATTTGGGGGGGAGCAGCAATCAGCCCCAGCATTTT. It codes for CASSQDLGGSSNQPQHF. The rearrangement uses TRBV4-3 and TRBJ1-5; D is perhaps TRBD1 (5 bases). CDR1 is LGHNA and CDR2 is YSLEER in the germline V gene. V was trimmed by 0 bases and J by 1 base, leaving 13 bases between them. The CDR3 length is 17 residues.

This clonotype appeared many times. V is TRBV6-5 and J is TRBJ2-7; weak D call: TRBD1 (6 bases). The ends were cut back, 5 bases at V and 0 bases at J, with 8 bases in the middle. Germline V lookup: CDR1 MNHEY, CDR2 SVGAGI. CDR3 length equals 13 residues. CDR3 loop: CASSGDNSYEQYF. DNA of the CDR3: TGTGCCAGCAGTGGGGACAACTCCTACGAGCAGTACTTC.

This sequence joins TRBV7-2 and TRBJ1-6, with D maybe TRBD1 (5 bases). V was trimmed by 2 bases and J by 2 bases, leaving 10 bases between them. CDR1 is SGHTA and CDR2 is FQGNSA in the germline V gene. This CDR3 comprises 16 residues. The CDR3 loop reads CASSLRTPAYNSPLHF. CDR3 nucleotides: TGTGCCAGCAGCTTACGGACACCGGCCTATAATTCACCCCTCCACTTT.

This rearrangement joins TRBV7-8 to TRBJ2-4; weak D call: TRBD1 (6 bases). CDR3 length: 17 amino acids. The V gene's germline CDR1 is SGHVS and CDR2 FQNEAQ. V lost 0 bases and J 0 bases, leaving 12 bases between the germline ends. As DNA, the CDR3 is TGTGCCAGCAGCTTAGCTCGGACAGCCCTAGCCAAAAACATTCAGTACTTC. Residues: CASSLARTALAKNIQYF.

This clonotype was counted a few times. The chain employs TRBV6-6 and TRBJ2-7, with D perhaps TRBD1 (5 bases). This CDR3 contains 14 residues. V dropped 4 bases and J dropped 6 bases, with 16 bases sitting between them. CDR1 is MNHNY, CDR2 SVGAGI, per germline (reference sequence). The CDR3 loop is CASSWVTEGAEQYF. CDR3 DNA: TGTGCCAGCAGTTGGGTGACAGAAGGGGCCGAGCAGTACTTC.

This clonotype was recorded a few times. The chain is built from TRBV3-1 and TRBJ2-3; TRBD2 matches 8 bases. The CDR3 length is 16 residues. The V gene's germline CDR1 is LGHDT and CDR2 YNNKEL (reference sequence). J gave up 5 bases and V 0 bases, and 7 bases lay outside the gene matches. CDR3 in amino acids: CASSQEASGGRDTQYF. The CDR3 region has the DNA TGTGCCAGCAGCCAAGAGGCCAGCGGGGGTAGAGATACGCAGTATTTT.

This clonotype was found a few times. The V call is TRBV20-1, the J call TRBJ2-5; 10 nucleotides match TRBD2. Germline V lookup: CDR1 DFQATT, CDR2 SNEGSKA (reference sequence). This CDR3 has 13 amino acids. V lost 6 bases to trimming and J lost 2 bases; unmatched junction nucleotides: 3. The CDR3 bases are TGCAGTGCCCCAGCGGGGGGGCAAGAGACCCAGTACTTC. It is translated as CSAPAGGQETQYF.

This clonotype showed up just a few times. The CDR3 nucleotides read TGCGCCAGCAGCCCACTAGCGGGGAGCATCCAAGAGACCCAGTACTTC. Amino acids: CASSPLAGSIQETQYF. V usage is TRBV4-1 and J usage is TRBJ2-5; 10 bases agree with TRBD2. The V and J ends lost 4 bases and 1 base, in that order; junction bases with no gene match: 6. Germline V gene lookup returns CDR1 MGHRA and CDR2 YSYEKL. The CDR3 length is 16 residues.

The chain carries TRBV9 and TRBJ2-7; D is unresolved. V lost 8 bases, J lost 5 bases, and 5 bases lay in between. CDR1 and CDR2 from the germline V gene are SGDLS and YYNGEE. The CDR3 spans 9 residues. The CDR3 sequence is CARVHEQYF. In DNA, the CDR3 is TGTGCCAGAGTCCACGAGCAGTACTTC.

This clonotype was counted between two and nine times. This chain links TRBV18 with TRBJ2-7; D not resolved. The V gene lost 5 bases and the J gene lost 6 bases, with 14 bases spanning the gap. The CDR3 sequence is 13 residues long. CDR1 is KGHSH, CDR2 LQKENI, per germline. The chain's CDR3 is CASSAYPSGEQYF. CDR3 DNA sequence: TGTGCCAGCTCAGCCTACCCCTCAGGCGAGCAGTACTTC.

At least ten counts were recorded for this clonotype. The V gene is TRBV11-2, the J gene TRBJ2-5; no clear D. Germline V gives CDR1 SGHAT, CDR2 FQNNGV. CDR3 length equals 12 residues. The germline V and J ends were trimmed by 0 bases and 4 bases, with 3 bases remaining between them. The CDR3 sequence: CASSLDSETQYF. DNA for the CDR3: TGTGCCAGCAGCTTAGATTCAGAGACCCAGTACTTC.

This clonotype occurred a few times. V is TRBV12-3 or TRBV12-4 and J is TRBJ2-7, with no clear D. The V gene lost 5 bases and the J gene lost 7 bases, with 21 bases spanning the gap. CDR3 length: 15 amino acids. The CDR3 reads CASSPPPGGPPEQYV. The CDR3, as DNA: TGTGCCAGCAGTCCCCCCCCGGGCGGACCACCAGAGCAGTACGTC.

The sample holds a few counts of this clonotype. This chain uses TRBV10-2 with TRBJ2-1; D is uncertain. V was cut by 0 bases and J by 7 bases, with 13 bases left in between. The CDR3 has 15 residues. The V gene's germline CDR1 is WSHSY and CDR2 SAAADI. DNA of the CDR3: TGCGCCAGCAGTGAGTCGCGAGACCACCGGAATGAGCAGTTCTTC. Its protein is CASSESRDHRNEQFF.

A few counts support this clonotype. The chain couples TRBV28 to TRBJ2-3; D is possibly TRBD1 (5 bases). Germline CDR1 MDHEN, CDR2 SYDVKM. The CDR3 extends over 18 amino acids. V lost 4 bases and J lost 2, with 22 bases in between. CDR3 region: CASSSPISQGFFTDTQYF. CDR3 nucleotide sequence: TGTGCCAGCAGTTCCCCTATCTCCCAGGGTTTTTTCACAGATACGCAGTATTTT.

The J gene is TRBJ2-2, the V gene TRBV7-9; 10 nucleotides agree with TRBD1. CDR1 SEHNR and CDR2 FQNEAQ come from the germline V gene (reference sequence). Trimming cost V 10 bases and J 2 bases; bases outside gene matches: 7. CDR3 size: 15 residues. CDR3 sequence: CATPGQGKNTGELFF. For the CDR3, the DNA is TGTGCCACCCCGGGACAGGGGAAAAACACCGGGGAGCTGTTTTTT.

The rearrangement links TRBV6-5 to TRBJ1-2; D is perhaps TRBD1 (6 bases). The CDR3 is 14 residues long. The ends were cut back, 8 bases at V and 4 bases at J, with 17 bases in the middle. CDR1 and CDR2 (germline): MNHEY, SVGAGI. The CDR3 protein is CASLIQRGAYGYTF. CDR3 sequence (DNA): TGTGCCAGCCTTATACAGAGGGGGGCCTATGGCTACACCTTC.

This clonotype showed up just a few times. This sequence joins TRBV5-1 and TRBJ2-5; D call uncertain. This CDR3 comprises 13 residues. Germline V lookup: CDR1 SGHRS, CDR2 YFSETQ. Trimming took off 4 bases at V and 1 base at J, with 8 bases between the two ends. This CDR3 reads CASSGMPQETQYF. The CDR3, as DNA: TGCGCCAGCAGCGGAATGCCCCAAGAGACCCAGTACTTC.

J is TRBJ1-2 and V is TRBV4-3; 12 bases agree with TRBD1. CDR1 LGHNA and CDR2 YSLEER come from the germline V gene. V dropped 1 base and J dropped 7; count of bases not matched to a gene: 7. This CDR3 region has 16 residues. CDR3 nucleotides: TGCGCCAGCAGCCAAGGAGAGGGACAGGGGGCGCGTGGCTACACCTTC. Its protein is CASSQGEGQGARGYTF.

The CDR3 DNA is TGTGCCAGCAGTTTGAGGGCCAAGAACACTGAAGCTTTCTTT. Encoded protein: CASSLRAKNTEAFF. This rearrangement joins TRBV27 to TRBJ1-1; no clear D gene. Germline V CDR1 and CDR2: MNHEY, SMNVEV (reference sequence). The CDR3 extends over 14 amino acids. Trimming pared 3 bases from V and 1 base from J, leaving 9 bases between.

The table lists this clonotype with a few counts. The chain carries TRBV6-5 and TRBJ1-1; D ambiguous. This CDR3 contains 15 residues. V was clipped by 7 bases and J by 3 bases, with 18 bases between them. Germline lookup yields CDR1 MNHEY and CDR2 SVGAGI. The CDR3 region is CASIPGGVPYTEAFF. The CDR3 DNA follows: TGTGCCAGCATCCCCGGCGGGGTTCCCTACACTGAAGCTTTCTTT.

This clonotype has only a few counts. The chain is built from TRBV5-1 and TRBJ2-2, with TRBD1 matching 9 bases. V trimming: 3 bases; J trimming: 6 bases; junction bases outside the gene matches: 3. Germline loops: CDR1 SGHRS, CDR2 YFSETQ. The CDR3 covers 14 residues. The CDR3 is CASSSQGASGELFF. The CDR3 coding sequence is TGCGCCAGCAGCTCACAGGGGGCATCCGGGGAGCTGTTTTTT.

The chain links TRBV7-9 to TRBJ1-1; TRBD1 might be the D (6 bases). The V gene's germline CDR1 is SEHNR and CDR2 FQNEAQ (reference sequence). The CDR3 is 16 residues long. The ends were cut back, 1 base at V and 4 bases at J, with 16 bases in the middle. The CDR3 DNA follows: TGTGCCAGCAGCTTAGTCCCAGGGGCCGGTAGCACTGAAGCTTTCTTT. Translating gives CASSLVPGAGSTEAFF.

CDR3 loop: CASSQLRDRGEGYTF. CDR3 coding DNA: TGCGCCAGCAGCCAACTCCGGGACAGGGGTGAAGGCTACACCTTC. The V and J genes are TRBV4-1 and TRBJ1-2; 10 nucleotides match TRBD1. Unmatched junction bases numbered 8, after V lost 2 bases and J lost 8 bases. The CDR3 is 15 residues long. Germline values: CDR1 MGHRA, CDR2 YSYEKL.